Below are 9 T cell receptor beta chains sequenced from a single sample in a study of vaccination effects on CD4 cells after COVID-19. The antigens these receptors bind are not known. The protocol was immunoSEQ multiplex PCR, while the TCRdb copy is restricted to in-frame clones and leaves out a portion. There are tens of thousands of clones in the sample; about 80% occur only once, and around 30% lies in the top ten. Antigen-specific CD4+ T cells were expanded (with viral peptide pools) by the ViraFEST assay ahead of sequencing. At the end of roughly ten days of culture, CD4+ T cells were isolated. Vaccinated recipients, who were negative for nucleocapsid antibodies, had no history of SARS-CoV-2 infection. Sequencing used CD4+ T cells from PBMCs cultured with SARS-CoV-2 spike peptides, obtained before COVID-19 vaccination. The receptor source for this set is a human donor who received a COVID-19 vaccine.

The CDR3 loop is CASSQGDVRNTEAFF. The DNA for the CDR3 is TGTGCCAGCAGCCAAGGGGACGTGCGGAACACTGAAGCTTTCTTT. V gene TRBV4-2 combines with J gene TRBJ1-1, with TRBD1 as a possible D gene (5 bases). V shed 1 base and J shed 1 base, with 10 bases lying between them. The CDR3 consists of 15 residues. Germline CDR1 and CDR2: LGHNA and YNFKEQ.

This chain uses TRBV5-1 with TRBJ2-5, with D perhaps TRBD1 (5 bases). V was pared by 4 bases and J by 5 bases, with 15 bases between. Per germline, CDR1 SGHRS and CDR2 YFSETQ. This CDR3 region has 14 residues. In nucleotides, the CDR3 is TGCGCCAGCAGCCCCTTGGGGCAGGGCGAGACCCAGTACTTC. Translation gives CASSPLGQGETQYF.

This rearrangement joins TRBV28 to TRBJ1-6; weak D call: TRBD1 (6 bases). The CDR3 is 14 residues long. Trimming left V 8 bases short and J 7 bases short, with 15 bases between. From germline, CDR1 is MDHEN and CDR2 SYDVKM. CDR3 region: CASRGGRANSPLHF. CDR3 coding DNA: TGTGCCAGCCGGGGGGGCAGGGCCAATTCACCCCTCCACTTT.

The chain uses TRBV9 and TRBJ1-4, with D hard to call. Trimming removed 5 bases from V and 4 bases from J, with 9 bases in between. CDR1 is SGDLS and CDR2 is YYNGEE in the germline V gene. There are 13 residues in the CDR3. The CDR3: CASSRRDNEKLFF. The CDR3 DNA follows: TGTGCCAGCAGTAGACGGGATAATGAAAAACTGTTTTTT.

The V and J genes are TRBV12-5 and TRBJ2-1; 11 bases map to TRBD2. Germline lookup yields CDR1 LGHNT and CDR2 FRNRAP. V gave up 0 bases and J gave up 6 bases; unmatched junction bases: 10. The CDR3 is 18 residues long. The CDR3 region has the DNA TGTGCTAGTGGTTTGGTACTGAGAGGGCTAGCGGGGGGCAATGAGCAGTTCTTC. This gives the protein CASGLVLRGLAGGNEQFF.

This chain's CDR3 is CASSLARDSVFEDEQFF. CDR3 nucleotide sequence: TGCGCCAGCAGCTTGGCTAGGGATAGCGTGTTTGAGGATGAGCAGTTCTTC. The rearrangement uses TRBV5-1 and TRBJ2-1, with a weak D call TRBD2 (5 bases). Germline-derived CDR1 and CDR2 are SGHRS and YFSETQ. The CDR3 runs 17 residues. V was clipped by 0 bases and J by 8 bases, with 21 bases between them.

The gene calls are TRBV19 and TRBJ2-4; no reliable D call. This CDR3 comprises 13 residues. CDR1 and CDR2 (germline): LNHDA, SQIVND (reference sequence). V dropped 6 bases and J dropped 3 bases, with 9 bases sitting between them. CDR3 in amino acids: CASRRIGKNIQYF. CDR3 coding DNA: TGTGCCAGTAGAAGGATTGGCAAAAACATTCAGTACTTC.

CDR3 protein: CASSRSGTSYEQYF. In DNA form, the CDR3 reads TGTGCCAGTAGTAGGTCAGGGACATCGTACGAGCAGTACTTC. The chain uses TRBV19 and TRBJ2-7; possible D gene TRBD1, 6 bases. Germline-derived CDR1 and CDR2 are LNHDA and SQIVND (reference sequence). The CDR3 is 14 amino acids. V was pared by 4 bases and J by 4 bases, with 14 bases between.

J is TRBJ2-5 and V is TRBV7-9; D gene ambiguous. CDR3 length equals 11 residues. Trimming pared 1 base from V and 7 bases from J, leaving 4 bases between. Germline V CDR1 and CDR2: SEHNR, FQNEAQ (reference sequence). The CDR3 spells CASSLGGTQYF. DNA of the CDR3: TGTGCCAGCAGCTTAGGAGGGACCCAGTACTTC.